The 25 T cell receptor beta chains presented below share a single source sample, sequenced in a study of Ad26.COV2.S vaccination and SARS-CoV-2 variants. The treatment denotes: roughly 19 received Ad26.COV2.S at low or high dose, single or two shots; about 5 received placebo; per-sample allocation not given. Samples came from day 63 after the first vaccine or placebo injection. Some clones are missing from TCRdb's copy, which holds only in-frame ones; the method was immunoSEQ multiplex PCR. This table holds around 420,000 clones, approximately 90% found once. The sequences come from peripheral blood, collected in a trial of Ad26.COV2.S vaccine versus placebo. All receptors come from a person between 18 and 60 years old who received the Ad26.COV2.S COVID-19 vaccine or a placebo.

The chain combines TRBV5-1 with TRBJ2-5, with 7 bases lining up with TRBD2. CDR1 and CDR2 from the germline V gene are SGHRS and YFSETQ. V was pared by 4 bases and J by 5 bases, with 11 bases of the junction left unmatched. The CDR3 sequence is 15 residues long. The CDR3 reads CASSRTPTSTETQYF. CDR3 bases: TGCGCCAGCAGCAGGACCCCGACTAGCACGGAGACCCAGTACTTC.

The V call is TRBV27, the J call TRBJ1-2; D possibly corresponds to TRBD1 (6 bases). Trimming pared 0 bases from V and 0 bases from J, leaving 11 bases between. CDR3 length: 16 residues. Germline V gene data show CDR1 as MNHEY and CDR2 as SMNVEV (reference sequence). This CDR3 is CASSLSRGESNYGYTF. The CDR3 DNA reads TGTGCCAGCAGTTTATCGAGGGGGGAATCTAACTATGGCTACACCTTC.

The CDR3 bases are TGTGCCAGCAGCTTTCTCTCCTACGAGCAGTACTTC. Protein product: CASSFLSYEQYF. This chain links TRBV3-1 (or the pseudogene TRBV3-2) with TRBJ2-7; no reliable D call. V lost 5 bases and J lost 0, with 5 bases in between. Per germline, CDR1 LGHDT and CDR2 YNNKEL (reference sequence). The CDR3 covers 12 residues.

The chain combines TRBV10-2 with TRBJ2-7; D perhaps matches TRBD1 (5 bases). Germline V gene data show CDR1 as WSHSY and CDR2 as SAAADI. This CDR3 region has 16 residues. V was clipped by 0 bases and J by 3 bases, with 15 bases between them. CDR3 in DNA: TGCGCCAGCAGTGAGTCGATAGGTCAGGGATACTACGAGCAGTACTTC. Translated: CASSESIGQGYYEQYF.

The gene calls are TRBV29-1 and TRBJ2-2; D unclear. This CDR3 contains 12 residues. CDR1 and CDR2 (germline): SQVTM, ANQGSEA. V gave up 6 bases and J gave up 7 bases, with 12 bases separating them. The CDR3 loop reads CSVASGSGELFF. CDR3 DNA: TGCAGCGTGGCCAGTGGAAGCGGGGAGCTGTTTTTT.

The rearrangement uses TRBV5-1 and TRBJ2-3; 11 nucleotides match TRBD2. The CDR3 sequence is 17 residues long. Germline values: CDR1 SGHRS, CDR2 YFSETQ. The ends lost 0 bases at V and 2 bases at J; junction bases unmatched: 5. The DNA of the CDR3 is TGCGCCAGCAGCTTGGCGACTAGCGGGGCCAACACAGATACGCAGTATTTT. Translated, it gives CASSLATSGANTDTQYF.

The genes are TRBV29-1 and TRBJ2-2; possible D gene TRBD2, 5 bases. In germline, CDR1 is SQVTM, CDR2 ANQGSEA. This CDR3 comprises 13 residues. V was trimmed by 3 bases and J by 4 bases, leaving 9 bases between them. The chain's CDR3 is CSVDEGSTGELFF. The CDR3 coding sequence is TGCAGCGTTGACGAAGGGAGCACCGGGGAGCTGTTTTTT.

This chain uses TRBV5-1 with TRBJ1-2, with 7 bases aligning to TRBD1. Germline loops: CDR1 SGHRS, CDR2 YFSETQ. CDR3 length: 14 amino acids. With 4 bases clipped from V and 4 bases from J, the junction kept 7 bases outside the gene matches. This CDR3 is CASSAKTGAYGYTF. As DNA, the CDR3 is TGCGCCAGCAGCGCCAAAACAGGGGCCTATGGCTACACCTTC.

The CDR3 bases are TGTGCCAGCAGCCATTCTCAAGATACGCAGTATTTT. Translation gives CASSHSQDTQYF. The chain uses TRBV7-3 and TRBJ2-3; D unresolved. This CDR3 is built from 12 residues. Germline lookup yields CDR1 SGHTA and CDR2 FQGTGA. With 5 bases removed from V and 5 bases from J, the gap between germline ends came to 8 bases.

The CDR3 nucleotides read TGCGCCAGCAGCTTGGACGGAATCAACTATGGCTACACCTTC. It encodes CASSLDGINYGYTF. J is TRBJ1-2 and V is TRBV5-1; D is uncertain. The germline V gene has CDR1 SGHRS and CDR2 YFSETQ. V lost 0 bases to trimming and J lost 2 bases, with 8 bases between them. This CDR3 has 14 amino acids.

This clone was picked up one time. The CDR3 loop is CASSLASSGGSRDDTQYF. Written as DNA, the CDR3 is TGCGCCAGCAGCTTGGCCTCGAGCGGGGGGTCACGTGATGATACGCAGTATTTT. This chain connects TRBV5-1 to TRBJ2-3, with 9 nucleotides matching TRBD2. Losses at the gene ends were 0 bases for V and 6 bases for J; bases not matched to a gene: 14. Germline CDR1 and CDR2: SGHRS and YFSETQ. This CDR3 spans 18 amino acids.

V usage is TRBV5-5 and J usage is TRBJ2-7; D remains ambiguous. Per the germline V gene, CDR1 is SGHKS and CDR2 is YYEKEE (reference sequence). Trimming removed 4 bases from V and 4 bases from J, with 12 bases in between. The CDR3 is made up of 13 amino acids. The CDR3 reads CASSGESLYEQYF. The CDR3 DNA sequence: TGTGCCAGCAGCGGGGAAAGTTTATACGAGCAGTACTTC.

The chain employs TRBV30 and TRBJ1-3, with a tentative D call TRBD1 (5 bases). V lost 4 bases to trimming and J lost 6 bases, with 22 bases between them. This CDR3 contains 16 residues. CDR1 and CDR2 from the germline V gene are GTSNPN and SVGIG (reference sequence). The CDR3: CAWTNWSWGPINTIYF. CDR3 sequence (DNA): TGTGCCTGGACCAACTGGAGTTGGGGACCGATAAACACCATATATTTT.

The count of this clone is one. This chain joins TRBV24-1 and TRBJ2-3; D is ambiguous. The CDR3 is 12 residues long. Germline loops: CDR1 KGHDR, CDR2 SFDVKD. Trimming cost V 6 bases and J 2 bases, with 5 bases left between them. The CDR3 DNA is TGTGCCACCAGTTCGACCACAGATACGCAGTATTTT. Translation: CATSSTTDTQYF.

The DNA for the CDR3 is TGTGCCAGCGTTTCATGGGGGGCGAACACCGGGGAGCTGTTTTTT. Its translation: CASVSWGANTGELFF. The chain joins TRBV6-5 to TRBJ2-2, with D perhaps TRBD2 (6 bases). The CDR3 is made up of 15 amino acids. Germline V gene lookup returns CDR1 MNHEY and CDR2 SVGAGI. The germline V and J ends were trimmed by 8 bases and 0 bases, with 13 bases remaining between them.

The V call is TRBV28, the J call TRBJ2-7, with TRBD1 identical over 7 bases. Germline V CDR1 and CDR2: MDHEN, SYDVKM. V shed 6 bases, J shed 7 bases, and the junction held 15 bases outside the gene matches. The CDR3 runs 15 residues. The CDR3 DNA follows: TGTGCCAGCAGACCCTCGACAGGGCGGTTTGGAGAGCAGTACTTC. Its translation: CASRPSTGRFGEQYF.

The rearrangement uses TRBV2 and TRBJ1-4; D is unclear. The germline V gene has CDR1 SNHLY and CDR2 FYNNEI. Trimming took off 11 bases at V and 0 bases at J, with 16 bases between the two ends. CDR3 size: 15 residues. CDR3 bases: TGTGCCGTCGAAACAGAATCGCCAACTAATGAAAAACTGTTTTTT. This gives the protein CAVETESPTNEKLFF.

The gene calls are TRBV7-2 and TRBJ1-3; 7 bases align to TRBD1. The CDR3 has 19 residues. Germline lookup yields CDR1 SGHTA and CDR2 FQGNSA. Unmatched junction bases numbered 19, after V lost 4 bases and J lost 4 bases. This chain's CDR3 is CASSSPVSGRQGTGNTIYF. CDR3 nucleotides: TGTGCCAGCAGCTCCCCTGTCTCCGGGAGACAGGGAACAGGAAACACCATATATTTT.

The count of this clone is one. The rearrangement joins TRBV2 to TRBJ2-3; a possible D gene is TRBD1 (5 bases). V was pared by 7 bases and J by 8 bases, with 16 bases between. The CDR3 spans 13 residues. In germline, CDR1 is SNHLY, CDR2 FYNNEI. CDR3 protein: CASNIGVQVTQYF. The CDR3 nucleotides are TGTGCCAGCAACATAGGGGTTCAAGTTACGCAGTATTTT. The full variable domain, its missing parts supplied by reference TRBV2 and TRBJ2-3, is EPEVTQTPSHQVTQMGQEVILRCVPISNHLYFYWYRQILGQKVEFLVSFYNNEISEKSEIFDDQFSVERPDGSNFTLKIRSTKLEDSAMYFCASNIGVQVTQYFGPGTRLTVL.

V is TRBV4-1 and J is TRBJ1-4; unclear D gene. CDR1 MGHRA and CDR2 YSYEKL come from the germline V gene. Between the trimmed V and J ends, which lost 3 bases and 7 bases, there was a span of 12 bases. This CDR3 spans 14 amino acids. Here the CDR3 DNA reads TGCGCCAGCAGCCACGTAGCAAAAAGTGAAAAACTGTTTTTT. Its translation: CASSHVAKSEKLFF.

CDR3 loop: CASSPPGRGNTGELFF. The CDR3 DNA is TGTGCCAGCTCACCACCCGGCAGGGGGAACACCGGGGAGCTGTTTTTT. The chain couples TRBV18 to TRBJ2-2; perhaps TRBD1 as D (6 bases). This CDR3 contains 16 residues. V was clipped by 0 bases and J by 1 base, with 9 bases between them. The germline V gene encodes CDR1 KGHSH and CDR2 LQKENI.

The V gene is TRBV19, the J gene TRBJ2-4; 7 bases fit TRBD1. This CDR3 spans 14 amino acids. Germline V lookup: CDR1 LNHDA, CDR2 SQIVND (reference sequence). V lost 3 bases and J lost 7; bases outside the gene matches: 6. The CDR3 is CASSIPGQWNIQYF. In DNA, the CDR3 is TGTGCCAGTAGTATTCCGGGACAGTGGAACATTCAGTACTTC. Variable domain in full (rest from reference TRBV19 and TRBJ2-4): DGGITQSPKYLFRKEGQNVTLSCEQNLNHDAMYWYRQDPGQGLRLIYYSQIVNDFQKGDIAEGYSVSREKKESFPLTVTSAQKNPTAFYLCASSIPGQWNIQYFGAGTRLSVL.

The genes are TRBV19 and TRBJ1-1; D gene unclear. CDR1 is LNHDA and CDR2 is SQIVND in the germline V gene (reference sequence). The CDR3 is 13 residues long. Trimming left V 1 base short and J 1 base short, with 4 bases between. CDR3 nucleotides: TGTGCCAGTAGTATAGGGACGAACACTGAAGCTTTCTTT. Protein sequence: CASSIGTNTEAFF.

The CDR3 region is CANPFWGGVKCGYTF. DNA of the CDR3: TGTGCCAACCCTTTTTGGGGGGGCGTTAAGTGTGGCTACACCTTC. This chain joins TRBV28 and TRBJ1-2; D is perhaps TRBD1 (6 bases). The CDR3 is 15 amino acids. Trimming took off 10 bases at V and 7 bases at J, with 25 bases between the two ends. The germline V gene encodes CDR1 MDHEN and CDR2 SYDVKM.

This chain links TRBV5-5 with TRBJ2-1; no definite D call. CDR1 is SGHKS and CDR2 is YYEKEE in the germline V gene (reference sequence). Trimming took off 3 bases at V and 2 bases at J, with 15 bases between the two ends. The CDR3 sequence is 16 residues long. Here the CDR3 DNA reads TGTGCCAGCAGCTCGGATACCGACATAGCCTACAATGAGCAGTTCTTC. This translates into CASSSDTDIAYNEQFF. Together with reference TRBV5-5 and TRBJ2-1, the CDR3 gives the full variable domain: DAGVTQSPTHLIKTRGQQVTLRCSPISGHKSVSWYQQVLGQGPQFIFQYYEKEERGRGNFPDRFSARQFPNYSSELNVNALLLGDSALYLCASSSDTDIAYNEQFFGPGTRLTVL.